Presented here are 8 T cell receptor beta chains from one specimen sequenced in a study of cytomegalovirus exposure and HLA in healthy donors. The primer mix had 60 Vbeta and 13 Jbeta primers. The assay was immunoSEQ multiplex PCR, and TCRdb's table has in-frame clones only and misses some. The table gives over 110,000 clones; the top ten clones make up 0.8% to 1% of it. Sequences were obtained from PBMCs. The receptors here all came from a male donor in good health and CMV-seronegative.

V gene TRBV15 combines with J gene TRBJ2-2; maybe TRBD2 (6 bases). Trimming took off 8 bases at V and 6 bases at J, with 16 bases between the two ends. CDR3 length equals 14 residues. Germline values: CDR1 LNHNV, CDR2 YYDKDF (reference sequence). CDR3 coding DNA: TGTGCCACCTGCAAGTGGGAGGACGCCGGGGAGCTGTTTTTT. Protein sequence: CATCKWEDAGELFF.

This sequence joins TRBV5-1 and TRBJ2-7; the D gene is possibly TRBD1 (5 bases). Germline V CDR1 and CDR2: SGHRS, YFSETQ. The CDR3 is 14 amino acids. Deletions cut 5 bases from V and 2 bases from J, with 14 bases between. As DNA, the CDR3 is TGCGCCAGCAGTTGGGGCACGCCTACCTACGAGCAGTACTTC. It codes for CASSWGTPTYEQYF. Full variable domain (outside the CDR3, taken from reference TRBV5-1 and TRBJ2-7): KAGVTQTPRYLIKTRGQQVTLSCSPISGHRSVSWYQQTPGQGLQFLFEYFSETQRNKGNFPGRFSGRQFSNSRSEMNVSTLELGDSALYLCASSWGTPTYEQYFGPGTRLTVT.

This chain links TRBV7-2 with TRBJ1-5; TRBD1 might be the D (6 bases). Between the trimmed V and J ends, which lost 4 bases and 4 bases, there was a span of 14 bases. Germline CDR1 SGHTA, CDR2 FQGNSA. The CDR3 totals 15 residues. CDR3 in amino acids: CASSSGTGMNQPQHF. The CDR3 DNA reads TGTGCCAGCAGCTCGGGAACAGGGATGAATCAGCCCCAGCATTTT.

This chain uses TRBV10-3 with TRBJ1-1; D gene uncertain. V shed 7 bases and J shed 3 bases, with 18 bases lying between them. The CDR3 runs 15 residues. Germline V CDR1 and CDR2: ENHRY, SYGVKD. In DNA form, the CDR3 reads TGTGCCATCAAACATGAGCCGGGGTGGGACACTGAAGCTTTCTTT. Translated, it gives CAIKHEPGWDTEAFF.

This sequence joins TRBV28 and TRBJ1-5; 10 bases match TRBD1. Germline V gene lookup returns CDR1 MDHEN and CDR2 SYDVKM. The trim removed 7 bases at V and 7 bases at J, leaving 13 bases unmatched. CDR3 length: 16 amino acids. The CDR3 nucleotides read TGTGCCAGCATAATGGCGTCCGGGACAGGGGCACAGCCCCAGCATTTT. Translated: CASIMASGTGAQPQHF.

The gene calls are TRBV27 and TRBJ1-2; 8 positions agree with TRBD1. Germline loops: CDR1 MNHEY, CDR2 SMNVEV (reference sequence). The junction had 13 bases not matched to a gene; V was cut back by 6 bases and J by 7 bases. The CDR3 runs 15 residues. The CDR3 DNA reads TGTGCCAGCAGGGGCCTCGGACAGGGCGGAAGTGGCTACACCTTC. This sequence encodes CASRGLGQGGSGYTF.

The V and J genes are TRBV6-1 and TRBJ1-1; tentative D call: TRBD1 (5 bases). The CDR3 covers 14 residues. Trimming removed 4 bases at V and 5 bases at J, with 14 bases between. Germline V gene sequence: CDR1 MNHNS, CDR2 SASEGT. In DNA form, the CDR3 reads TGTGCCAGCAGTGGAGCGATGGGGCGGACTGAAGCTTTCTTT. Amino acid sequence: CASSGAMGRTEAFF.

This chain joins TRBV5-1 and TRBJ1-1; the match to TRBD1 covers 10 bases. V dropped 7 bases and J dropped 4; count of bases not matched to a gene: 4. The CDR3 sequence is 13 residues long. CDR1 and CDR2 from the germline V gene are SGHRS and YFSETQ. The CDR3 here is CASFRTGGTEAFF. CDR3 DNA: TGCGCCAGCTTCAGGACAGGGGGCACTGAAGCTTTCTTT.